The T cell receptor (beta chain) described here comes from a study of T cell repertoires in cytomegalovirus infection. At the level of the study: Signatures in public TCR beta sequences pointed to both CMV infection and matching HLA type.

In its sample, this clonotype was seen many times. TCRdb passed the reads through MiXCR, listing each CDR3 protein once. The repertoire has roughly 630,000 distinct CDR3 sequences, roughly 24% of them found once; the top ten carry 6.5% to 10%. V dropped 1 base and J dropped 2 bases, with 11 bases sitting between them. The CDR3 totals 15 residues. Germline assignment: CDR1 SGHTA and CDR2 FQGNSA. The sequence was obtained from a human donor in good health (CMV status not recorded). Some clones in this sample may be carry-over from other donors' samples. Sequenced material: CD8+ T cells from PBMCs. This chain connects TRBV7-2 to TRBJ2-5; TRBD2 is a possible D gene (5 bases). CDR3 amino acids: CASSLVGRGQETQYF. The DNA for the CDR3 is TGTGCCAGCAGCTTAGTCGGACGCGGGCAAGAGACCCAGTACTTC.